The TCR beta chain described here comes from a study of monozygotic twins with inflammatory bowel disease. General study findings and limits: There was no way to distinguish the different T cell subtypes. Among IBD patients, fewer clonotypes were shared with others than among healthy twins, especially with disease activity.

Using the 5' RACE reads, TCRdb records one entry per CDR3 protein without DNA. Here the sample table reports tens of thousands of distinct CDR3 sequences. The CDR3 sequence is 13 residues long. As for this clonotype: The antigen is undetermined.

Per donor, 2.5 to 3 ml of blood was collected and frozen. Sequencing input: blood. This receptor was taken from a human donor with ulcerative colitis or Crohn's disease, or a healthy co-twin of an affected twin (not recorded which). The chain links TRBV12-3 or TRBV12-4 to TRBJ2-5; there is no DNA to check the TCRdb D call of TRBD1. This CDR3 reads CASRMEGAETQYF.